Listed below are T cell receptor beta chains from one sample, sequenced in a study of blood T cell repertoires in COVID-19. Here immunoSEQ multiplex PCR was the method, and the copy in TCRdb shows in-frame clones only, minus some. This table has some 130,000 clones, more than 85% appearing once. The sample taken for sequencing was peripheral blood. The receptors stem from a man aged 50-59 years with active or convalescent COVID-19. Each CDR3 is given with its conserved first and last residue. The D gene is left open where the match is weak. Expanded clones are given a class, and other clones once, few, many or no size at all.

>-|TRBV6-5|TRBJ2-1|TRBD2
TGTGCCAGCAGTCCCATCACTAGCGGGAGGGAGTTCTTC
CASSPITSGREFF
>once|TRBV11-2|TRBJ2-2|-
TGTGCCAGCAGGTCACAGGGTGGGGCGAACACCGGGGAGCTGTTTTTT
CASRSQGGANTGELFF
>-|TRBV12-3/TRBV12-4|TRBJ2-7|-
TGTGCCAGCAGTTTGAACAGGGACTACGAGCAGTACTTC
CASSLNRDYEQYF
>-|TRBV7-9|TRBJ2-7|TRBD1
TGTGCCAGCAGCCAAGGACAGGAAGAGTCCTACGAGCAGTACTTC
CASSQGQEESYEQYF
>-|TRBV7-2|TRBJ1-3|-
TGTGCCAGCAGCTTAGTGCCCCAGGGCTCTGGAAACACCATATATTTT
CASSLVPQGSGNTIYF
>-|TRBV6-1|TRBJ1-5|-
TGTGCCAGCAGTGAGCGACACACGCCTAGCAATCAGCCCCAGCATTTT
CASSERHTPSNQPQHF
>-|TRBV28|TRBJ2-7|TRBD2
TGTGCCAGCAGGGCGGGAGTAGATTGGGACGAGCAGTACTTC
CASRAGVDWDEQYF
>-|TRBV10-1|TRBJ1-1|-
TGCGCCACCAGACGGGAAATGGACACTGAAGCTTTCTTT
CATRREMDTEAFF
>-|TRBV10-2|TRBJ2-1|TRBD2
TGCGCCAGCAGGCTGGGACTAGCGGGGGGGCGCAATGAGCAGTTCTTC
CASRLGLAGGRNEQFF
>-|TRBV10-1|TRBJ2-1|TRBD2
TGCGCCAGCTCGGTTAGCGGGGGGGGTTCCTACAATGAGCAGTTCTTC
CASSVSGGGSYNEQFF
>-|TRBV21-1|TRBJ2-1|-
TGTGCCAGCAGCAAAGTTATTAGGACTAGCGGGAGCAATGAGCAGTTCTTC
CASSKVIRTSGSNEQFF
>-|TRBV6-5|TRBJ2-5|-
TGTGCCAGCAGTTACACGGGCGGGGTTGAGACCCAGTACTTC
CASSYTGGVETQYF
>-|TRBV19|TRBJ2-1|TRBD1
TGTGCCAGTTCCAGGGGACAGGACTCGTACAATGAGCAGTTCTTC
CASSRGQDSYNEQFF
>-|TRBV11-2|TRBJ2-2|-
TGTGCCAGCAGCTTAGATGGTAGTGAGGATTCGGACACCGGGGAGCTGTTTTTT
CASSLDGSEDSDTGELFF
>few|TRBV11-3|TRBJ1-6|-
TGTGCCAGCAGCTTAGGCCTGTCACTGGCCCTCCACTTT
CASSLGLSLALHF
>once|TRBV20-1|TRBJ2-3|TRBD2
TGCAGTGCTAGTAGGGCTAGCGGGAGTTCAGATACGCAGTATTTT
CSASRASGSSDTQYF
>-|TRBV5-5|TRBJ2-1|TRBD2
TGTGCCAGCAGCAAGGGCTTTAGCGGGGGTGCCTACAATGAGCAGTTCTTC
CASSKGFSGGAYNEQFF
>-|TRBV9|TRBJ2-3|TRBD2
TGTGCCAGCAGCGCCCCCGGGACTAGCGGGAGGGGCACAGATACGCAGTATTTT
CASSAPGTSGRGTDTQYF
>-|TRBV27|TRBJ1-2|-
TGTGCCAGCAGTCCTGCCCCGGACAGCTGGGGCTACACCTTC
CASSPAPDSWGYTF
>-|TRBV9|TRBJ2-3|-
TGTGCCAGCAGCTCAACAGGGGACGGGGGTTTGGATACGCAGTATTTT
CASSSTGDGGLDTQYF
>-|TRBV19|TRBJ1-3|-
TGTGCCAGTAGTAACAGGCCGCCAGGAGGAAACACCATATATTTT
CASSNRPPGGNTIYF
>-|TRBV28|TRBJ1-6|TRBD1
TGTGCCAGCAGCGGACAGGTCTCATATAATTCACCCCTCCACTTT
CASSGQVSYNSPLHF
>once|TRBV7-4|TRBJ1-5|TRBD1
TGTGCCAGCAGTCCCGGGACAGGGGAAGCTCAGCCCCAGCATTTT
CASSPGTGEAQPQHF
>-|TRBV7-8|TRBJ1-3|-
TGTGCCAGCAGCTCTACAGGAGCCTCTGGAAACACCATATATTTT
CASSSTGASGNTIYF
>few|TRBV30|TRBJ2-7|TRBD1
TGTGCCTGGACTCACCGGGACAGGGGAGTTGAGCAGTACTTC
CAWTHRDRGVEQYF
>-|TRBV4-3|TRBJ2-3|-
TGCGCCAGCAGCCAGCCCGGGGGAGATACGCAGTATTTT
CASSQPGGDTQYF
>once|TRBV5-6|TRBJ1-2|TRBD1
TGTGCCAGCACCAAGGACAGGGCTGATGGCTACACCTTC
CASTKDRADGYTF
>-|TRBV27|TRBJ2-4|TRBD2
TGTGCCAGCAGTCCCTATAGCGGGATAGCCAAAAACATTCAGTACTTC
CASSPYSGIAKNIQYF
>-|TRBV27|TRBJ2-7|-
TGTGCCAGCAGTCATGGACTCGGGGTTTTCGACCACGAGCAGTACTTC
CASSHGLGVFDHEQYF
>-|TRBV4-2|TRBJ1-6|TRBD1
TGTGCCAGCAGCGATGGGACAGGGCGGGCCTCACCCCTCCACTTT
CASSDGTGRASPLHF
>-|TRBV28|TRBJ1-3|-
TGTGCCAGCAGTTTATATGCGGGGGCTGGAAACACCATATATTTT
CASSLYAGAGNTIYF
>-|TRBV7-9|TRBJ1-4|-
TGTGCCAGCAGCCCGCCGGCATGGAGGACTGCAACTAATGAAAAACTGTTTTTT
CASSPPAWRTATNEKLFF
>-|TRBV5-4|TRBJ1-1|TRBD1
TGTGCCAGCAGCTTGGCTGGGACAGAAGGGGCTTTCTTT
CASSLAGTEGAFF
>-|TRBV28|TRBJ1-2|-
TGTGCCAGCAGTGCAGACGGCGGCTATGGCTACACCTTC
CASSADGGYGYTF
>-|TRBV11-3|TRBJ2-1|TRBD1
TGTGCCAGCAGCTCCGGGACAGGGTCCTACAATGAGCAGTTCTTC
CASSSGTGSYNEQFF
>-|TRBV11-2|TRBJ2-1|-
TGTGCCAGCAGCTTAGACACAGTACCATACAATGAGCAGTTCTTC
CASSLDTVPYNEQFF
>once|TRBV28|TRBJ1-2|-
TGTGCCAGCAGCCACGGTGAGAGCTATGGCTACACCTTC
CASSHGESYGYTF
>-|TRBV5-1|TRBJ2-5|TRBD2
TGCGCCAGCAGCCCGGTCCTAGCGGGCGCCGGAGAGACCCAGTACTTC
CASSPVLAGAGETQYF
>-|TRBV25-1|TRBJ2-2|-
TGTGCCAGCAGAAGGGGGGGAAACACCGGGGAGCTGTTTTTT
CASRRGGNTGELFF
>-|TRBV28|TRBJ2-7|TRBD1
TGTGCCAGCAGTTCACCGGGACAGGGGAGCTACGAGCAGTACTTC
CASSSPGQGSYEQYF